These T cell receptor beta chains were read from a single sample in a study of radiotherapy plus CTLA-4 blockade in lung cancer. Data came from immunoSEQ multiplex PCR; TCRdb stores just in-frame clones and leaves some out. The sample carries some 73,000 clones, around 79% recorded once. Here the sequenced sample was peripheral blood, taken from a patient treated with radiotherapy plus ipilimumab. Receptors originate from a human donor with non-small cell lung cancer whose response to radiotherapy plus ipilimumab could not be evaluated. Some clones in this sample may be carry-over from other donors' samples. CDR3s include the opening cysteine and the closing phenylalanine or tryptophan.

CDR3 length	V gene	J gene	CDR3 protein
15	TRBV13	TRBJ2-2	CASNLGGGGTGELFF
14	TRBV27	TRBJ1-5	CASSPDRGNQPQHF
16	TRBV5-1	TRBJ1-5	CASSLGTQNSGQPQHF
13	TRBV7-2	TRBJ1-6	CASSRGGNSPLHF
13	TRBV19	TRBJ1-1	CASSTGQFTKAFF
13	TRBV9	TRBJ1-5	CASSGTGGQPQHF
13	TRBV2	TRBJ2-7	CASSDIETYEQYF
15	TRBV7-6	TRBJ2-7	CASSSPGQGHYEQYF
16	TRBV7-7	TRBJ2-1	CASSLAISGVYNEQFF
13	TRBV5-1	TRBJ1-2	CASSLAGSYGYTF
14	TRBV27	TRBJ2-5	CASSFRTGTETQYF
14	TRBV7-8	TRBJ1-1	CASSLSLENTEAFF
15	TRBV18	TRBJ1-5	CASSPPPGGNQPQHF
15	TRBV7-2	TRBJ2-3	CASSLFGGVGDTQYF
11	TRBV2	TRBJ1-1	CASIRNTEAFF
16	TRBV4-1	TRBJ2-7	CASSLRGGQGIYEQYF
15	TRBV7-3	TRBJ2-1	CASSYTGTGTNEQFF
13	TRBV27	TRBJ1-2	CASSFAGSNGYTF
14	TRBV14	TRBJ2-7	CASSYRGNWYEQYF
18	TRBV5-4	TRBJ2-1	CASSFNLGGQGIDNEQFF
15	TRBV5-6	TRBJ2-7	CASSPSPGQNYEQYF
17	TRBV18	TRBJ2-3	CASSPSADPRVTDTQYF
12	TRBV2	TRBJ1-2	CASTGANYGYTF
16	TRBV29-1	TRBJ2-3	CSVESRRAVSTDTQYF
15	TRBV6-1	TRBJ1-1	CASREQGGMNTEAFF
15	TRBV4-1	TRBJ2-7	CASSQDGQGASEQYF
12	TRBV7-2	TRBJ2-7	CASSSGAYEQYF
16	TRBV9	TRBJ1-4	CASSATYGTGLEKLFF
15	TRBV18	TRBJ2-1	CASSPPGQAVNEQFF
15	TRBV7-8	TRBJ1-5	CASSLGGYSNQPQHF
16	TRBV18	TRBJ2-1	CASSPQSRGAYNEQFF
14	TRBV6-5	TRBJ1-1	CASSARVTNTEAFF
16	TRBV18	TRBJ2-3	CASSPRGRGRTDTQYF
13	TRBV9	TRBJ2-1	CASSEPPLNEQFF
13	TRBV5-1	TRBJ1-2	CASSLLTVDGYTF
15	TRBV19	TRBJ2-3	CASRGQGALTDTQYF
14	TRBV7-2	TRBJ2-7	CASRGGGTSYEQYF
14	TRBV6-5	TRBJ2-1	CASRSGLAYNEQFF
15	TRBV28	TRBJ1-2	CASSRPGTGDLGYTF
14	TRBV6-5	TRBJ1-1	CASSHLQGNTEAFF
15	TRBV29-1	TRBJ2-7	CSVERQRGGSYEQYF
14	TRBV5-1	TRBJ1-4	CASSLALQNEKLFF
14	TRBV27	TRBJ1-5	CASSLSRRNQPQHF
15	TRBV7-2	TRBJ2-1	CASSLLAGGNNEQFF
11	TRBV11-2	TRBJ2-7	CASSFVYEQYF